The 23 T cell receptor beta chains below come from one sample, sequenced in a study of tumour-infiltrating T cells in Burkitt lymphoma. Here immunoSEQ multiplex PCR was the method, and the copy in TCRdb shows in-frame clones only, minus some. The sample consists of about 660 clones, just under 95% of them appearing once. The sequencing sample was made of tumor tissue. The receptors stem from a human donor with diffuse large B-cell lymphoma.

This clone came up once. The chain carries TRBV10-3 and TRBJ1-2; tentative D call: TRBD1 (6 bases). There are 12 residues in the CDR3. From germline, CDR1 is ENHRY and CDR2 SYGVKD. Trimming took 6 bases from V and 4 from J, leaving 9 bases between them. Written as DNA, the CDR3 is TGTGCCATCAGGCAGGGGACCTATGGCTACACCTTC. Protein sequence: CAIRQGTYGYTF.

The CDR3 here is CASRRSGINTGELFF. CDR3 sequence (DNA): TGTGCCAGCAGGCGGAGCGGGATTAACACCGGGGAGCTGTTTTTT. The chain links TRBV28 to TRBJ2-2; 7 positions agree with TRBD2. Germline lookup yields CDR1 MDHEN and CDR2 SYDVKM. J lost 2 bases, V lost 6 bases, and 6 bases had no gene match. This CDR3 has 15 amino acids.

V usage is TRBV5-6 and J usage is TRBJ1-4; tentatively, D is TRBD1 (6 bases). Per germline, CDR1 SGHDT and CDR2 YYEEEE. The germline V and J ends were trimmed by 4 bases and 10 bases, with 11 bases remaining between them. This CDR3 region has 12 residues. As DNA, the CDR3 is TGTGCCAGCAGCATGGGACAAGGAAAACTGTTTTTT. Encoded protein: CASSMGQGKLFF.

The rearrangement uses TRBV10-3 and TRBJ1-1; no definite D call. The germline CDR1 and CDR2 sequences are ENHRY and SYGVKD. Trimming left V 5 bases short and J 5 bases short, with 15 bases between. The CDR3 has 14 amino acids. As DNA, the CDR3 is TGTGCCATCAGTCGACGCTGGGTTGAAACTGAAGCTTTCTTT. Residues: CAISRRWVETEAFF.

A single count supports this clone. The V gene is TRBV6-1, the J gene TRBJ1-4; no definite D call. The germline V gene has CDR1 MNHNS and CDR2 SASEGT. V was trimmed by 8 bases and J by 8 bases, leaving 15 bases between them. The CDR3 spans 13 residues. The CDR3 is CASRRGKEEKLFF. The DNA of the CDR3 is TGTGCCAGCCGCCGCGGGAAAGAGGAAAAACTGTTTTTT.

The chain employs TRBV27 and TRBJ1-4; no reliable D call. V was trimmed by 5 bases and J by 2 bases, leaving 6 bases between them. CDR1 and CDR2 from the germline V gene are MNHEY and SMNVEV (reference sequence). This CDR3 region has 13 residues. In nucleotides, the CDR3 is TGTGCCAGCAGTCCTCTGACTAATGAAAAACTGTTTTTT. Residues: CASSPLTNEKLFF.

In this sample, this clone turned up a few times. The chain links TRBV7-6 to TRBJ1-1; D ambiguous. V lost 3 bases and J 1 base, leaving 6 bases between the germline ends. This CDR3 has 13 residues. Germline V CDR1 and CDR2: SGHVS, FNYEAQ. The CDR3 bases are TGTGCCAGCAGCTTTAGTCGGAACACTGAAGCTTTCTTT. It translates to CASSFSRNTEAFF.

The rearrangement joins TRBV2 to TRBJ2-5; D call uncertain. Germline CDR1 reads SNHLY; CDR2 reads FYNNEI. The CDR3 runs to 13 residues. V dropped 5 bases and J dropped 2 bases, with 9 bases sitting between them. The CDR3 DNA sequence: TGTGCCAGCAGTAATAACGTGCAAGAGACCCAGTACTTC. It codes for CASSNNVQETQYF.

The chain recombines TRBV19 with TRBJ2-6; no clear D. V lost 6 bases and J 4 bases, leaving 16 bases between the germline ends. The V gene's germline CDR1 is LNHDA and CDR2 SQIVND (reference sequence). The CDR3 covers 16 residues. CDR3 region: CASSIQLGSGANVLTF. The CDR3 DNA reads TGTGCCAGTAGCATACAGTTGGGGTCCGGGGCCAACGTCCTGACTTTC.

This clone was detected only a few times. The V gene is TRBV27, the J gene TRBJ1-2; D remains ambiguous. CDR1 MNHEY and CDR2 SMNVEV come from the germline V gene (reference sequence). The CDR3 totals 15 residues. V shed 0 bases and J shed 8 bases, with 16 bases lying between them. CDR3 DNA: TGTGCCAGCAGTTTATCTGGCCCGGGGTGGGAAGGCTACACCTTC. Translation gives CASSLSGPGWEGYTF.

The chain employs TRBV5-1 and TRBJ2-1, with 9 bases fitting TRBD1. This CDR3 is built from 15 residues. Germline trimming cut 4 bases from V and 7 bases from J; bases unmatched to any gene: 9. Looked up from germline, CDR1 is SGHRS and CDR2 is YFSETQ. CDR3 amino acids: CASSLGTGIWNEQFF. The CDR3 nucleotides are TGCGCCAGCAGCCTCGGGACAGGGATTTGGAATGAGCAGTTCTTC. Using reference TRBV5-1 and TRBJ2-1 for the parts outside the CDR3, the full variable domain is KAGVTQTPRYLIKTRGQQVTLSCSPISGHRSVSWYQQTPGQGLQFLFEYFSETQRNKGNFPGRFSGRQFSNSRSEMNVSTLELGDSALYLCASSLGTGIWNEQFFGPGTRLTVL.

CDR3 sequence: CAISPQGIGGYTF. CDR3 nucleotide sequence: TGTGCCATCAGCCCACAGGGGATCGGTGGCTACACCTTC. The chain carries TRBV10-3 and TRBJ1-2; 7 bases fit TRBD1. The CDR3 is 13 amino acids. V trimming: 6 bases; J trimming: 7 bases; junction bases outside the gene matches: 8. Germline V gene sequence: CDR1 ENHRY, CDR2 SYGVKD.

The chain is built from TRBV11-2 and TRBJ1-1; D perhaps matches TRBD1 (5 bases). The CDR3 has 13 residues. CDR1 SGHAT and CDR2 FQNNGV come from the germline V gene. Trimming removed 5 bases from V and 1 base from J, with 8 bases in between. The CDR3 DNA is TGTGCCAGCAGCCTTCAGGGGAACACTGAAGCTTTCTTT. Its protein is CASSLQGNTEAFF.

The V gene is TRBV19, the J gene TRBJ2-1, with 10 bases aligning to TRBD2. V shed 3 bases and J 7 bases; nucleotides not matched to a gene: 12. Germline V gives CDR1 LNHDA, CDR2 SQIVND (reference sequence). The CDR3 loop spans 17 amino acids. Here the CDR3 reads CASSISPPLAGENEQFF. The CDR3 nucleotides read TGTGCCAGTAGTATTTCTCCCCCTCTAGCGGGGGAAAATGAGCAGTTCTTC.

The genes are TRBV4-1 and TRBJ2-5; 8 positions match TRBD2. Germline V CDR1 and CDR2: MGHRA, YSYEKL. Trimming took 4 bases from V and 5 from J; bases not matched to a gene: 6. The CDR3 sequence is 14 residues long. DNA of the CDR3: TGCGCCAGCAGCCCGCGGGGGGATCTTGAGACCCAGTACTTC. Translating gives CASSPRGDLETQYF.

The rearrangement links TRBV7-8 to TRBJ1-5; D is perhaps TRBD1 (6 bases). The germline V gene has CDR1 SGHVS and CDR2 FQNEAQ. Trimming cost V 1 base and J 6 bases, with 13 bases left between them. The CDR3 is made up of 15 amino acids. In DNA form, the CDR3 reads TGTGCCAGCAGCTTAGACCCCGGACAGCTTCAGCCCCAGCATTTT. It yields the protein CASSLDPGQLQPQHF.

This sequence joins TRBV13 and TRBJ2-2, with 8 bases matching TRBD1. Germline CDR1 PRHDT, CDR2 FYEKMQ (reference sequence). J lost 7 bases, V lost 7 bases, and 8 bases had no gene match. CDR3 length: 14 amino acids. The CDR3 sequence is CASNLDRVDGELFF. The CDR3 bases are TGTGCCAGCAACCTGGACAGGGTGGACGGGGAGCTGTTTTTT. Combining the CDR3 with reference TRBV13 and TRBJ2-2 gives the whole variable domain AAGVIQSPRHLIKEKRETATLKCYPIPRHDTVYWYQQGPGQDPQFLISFYEKMQSDKGSIPDRFSAQQFSDYHSELNMSSLELGDSALYFCASNLDRVDGELFFGEGSRLTVL.

J is TRBJ2-3 and V is TRBV29-1; 10 bases line up with TRBD2. Losses at the gene ends were 8 bases for V and 3 bases for J; bases not matched to a gene: 2. Germline loops: CDR1 SQVTM, CDR2 ANQGSEA. CDR3 length: 12 amino acids. CDR3: CSTTSGTDTQYF. The CDR3, as DNA: TGCAGCACGACTAGCGGGACAGATACGCAGTATTTT.

The rearrangement uses TRBV29-1 and TRBJ2-7; D ambiguous. This CDR3 has 11 residues. The V end lost 6 bases, the J end lost 5 bases, and 11 bases lay between the germline ends. Germline V lookup: CDR1 SQVTM, CDR2 ANQGSEA. The CDR3 spells CSVRASNEQYF. CDR3 nucleotide sequence: TGCAGCGTAAGGGCATCCAACGAGCAGTACTTC.

The genes are TRBV4-2 and TRBJ1-2, with 7 nucleotides matching TRBD1. Trimming at V came to 6 bases and at J to 6 bases, leaving 7 bases not matched to a gene. Germline CDR1 and CDR2: LGHNA and YNFKEQ. CDR3 length: 13 amino acids. The CDR3 DNA reads TGTGCCAGCAGGAGGGGGCAGGGGGATGGCTACACCTTC. Protein: CASRRGQGDGYTF.

The gene calls are TRBV7-9 and TRBJ1-5; possible D gene TRBD1, 5 bases. V was clipped by 5 bases and J by 6 bases, with 8 bases between them. The CDR3 spans 12 residues. CDR1 and CDR2 from the germline V gene are SEHNR and FQNEAQ (reference sequence). The CDR3: CASSRGGQPQHF. The CDR3 nucleotides are TGTGCCAGCAGCCGCGGGGGTCAGCCCCAGCATTTT.

J is TRBJ1-2 and V is TRBV7-2; D is uncertain. The CDR3 length is 14 residues. V lost 2 bases to trimming and J lost 0 bases, with 7 bases between them. The germline V gene has CDR1 SGHTA and CDR2 FQGNSA. CDR3 sequence reads: CASSLTATNYGYTF. Written as DNA, the CDR3 is TGTGCCAGCAGCTTAACAGCCACTAACTATGGCTACACCTTC.

This chain connects TRBV10-1 to TRBJ1-1; TRBD1 might be the D (6 bases). Germline lookup yields CDR1 WNHNN and CDR2 SYGVQD (reference sequence). CDR3 length: 15 amino acids. The V end was cut by 6 bases, the J end by 1 base, with 15 bases between. The CDR3 DNA follows: TGCGCCAGCAGATATCCCGGGACAACGAACACTGAAGCTTTCTTT. The encoded protein is CASRYPGTTNTEAFF.